The 20 T cell receptor beta chains given below trace back to one sample, sequenced in a study of T cell responses to AZD1222 COVID-19 vaccine. Method: immunoSEQ multiplex PCR; TCRdb's copy keeps in-frame clones and lacks some. The sample lists 89,000 or so clones, 65% to 90% occurring once. This specimen consisted of peripheral blood, obtained on day 0 of AZD1222 vaccination. The receptors shown here come from an adult in good health.

CDR3 protein: CASSVGRGEQFF. In DNA, the CDR3 is TGTGCCAGCAGCGTAGGGAGAGGCGAGCAGTTCTTC. The chain combines TRBV9 with TRBJ2-1; no firm D call. This CDR3 is built from 12 residues. Trimming stripped 0 bases from V and 10 bases from J, with 8 bases between. Looked up from germline, CDR1 is SGDLS and CDR2 is YYNGEE.

This chain connects TRBV5-8 to TRBJ1-1; D possibly corresponds to TRBD1 (5 bases). The V end was cut by 0 bases, the J end by 1 base, with 7 bases between. The CDR3 sequence is 14 residues long. Germline V gene data show CDR1 as SGHTS and CDR2 as YDEGEE. Here the CDR3 reads CASSLAQGNTEAFF. CDR3 nucleotide sequence: TGTGCCAGCAGCTTGGCCCAGGGGAACACTGAAGCTTTCTTT. The complete variable domain, with remaining parts taken from reference TRBV5-8 and TRBJ1-1, reads EAGVTQSPTHLIKTRGQQATLRCSPISGHTSVYWYQQALGLGLQFLLWYDEGEERNRGNFPPRFSGRQFPNYSSELNVNALELEDSALYLCASSLAQGNTEAFFGQGTRLTVV.

This clone occurred once. The V and J genes are TRBV18 and TRBJ2-7; TRBD2 aligns across 9 bases. In germline, CDR1 is KGHSH, CDR2 LQKENI. Germline trimming cut 4 bases from V and 5 bases from J; bases unmatched to any gene: 6. The CDR3 totals 14 residues. CDR3 sequence reads: CASSRGLARDEQYF. The CDR3 coding sequence is TGTGCCAGCTCACGTGGACTAGCGAGAGACGAGCAGTACTTC.

V and J are TRBV4-2 and TRBJ2-2, with 7 bases matching TRBD2. CDR3 size: 16 residues. CDR1 LGHNA and CDR2 YNFKEQ come from the germline V gene. After removal of 4 bases from V and 1 base from J, the junction contained 6 bases not matched to a gene. The CDR3 region has the DNA TGTGCCAGCAGCCCTACGGGGGGTATGAACACCGGGGAGCTGTTTTTT. Translating it yields CASSPTGGMNTGELFF.

The chain has TRBV6-2 or TRBV6-3 and TRBJ2-7, with D uncertain. Germline lookup yields CDR1 MNHEY and CDR2 SVGEGT. Between the trimmed V and J ends, which lost 0 bases and 4 bases, there was a span of 7 bases. The CDR3 extends over 13 amino acids. The DNA of the CDR3 is TGTGCCAGCAGTTACTCGAGGAGTTACGAGCAGTACTTC. Its protein is CASSYSRSYEQYF.

The rearrangement uses TRBV5-1 and TRBJ1-5; D is uncertain. V shed 0 bases and J shed 0 bases, with 7 bases lying between them. Germline assignment: CDR1 SGHRS and CDR2 YFSETQ. The CDR3 loop spans 15 amino acids. The chain's CDR3 is CASSLDGYSNQPQHF. In nucleotides, the CDR3 is TGCGCCAGCAGCTTGGACGGCTATAGCAATCAGCCCCAGCATTTT.

This clone came up a few times. The chain uses TRBV11-3 and TRBJ1-1, with D maybe TRBD1 (6 bases). V was clipped by 6 bases and J by 3 bases, with 11 bases between them. This CDR3 comprises 13 residues. The germline CDR1 and CDR2 sequences are SGHNT and YENEEA. The DNA for the CDR3 is TGTGCCAGCAGGCTGGACAGTCACACTGAAGCTTTCTTT. The encoded protein is CASRLDSHTEAFF.

The chain combines TRBV6-5 with TRBJ1-1; weak D call: TRBD1 (6 bases). Germline CDR1 is MNHEY and CDR2 is SVGAGI. The V gene lost 4 bases and the J gene lost 1 base, with 10 bases spanning the gap. This CDR3 spans 14 amino acids. The chain's CDR3 is CASSSDSGNTEAFF. The DNA for the CDR3 is TGTGCCAGCAGTTCGGACAGCGGGAACACTGAAGCTTTCTTT.

The V and J genes are TRBV27 and TRBJ2-1; 8 bases match TRBD2. Germline CDR1 reads MNHEY; CDR2 reads SMNVEV (reference sequence). Losses at the gene ends were 1 base for V and 7 bases for J; bases not matched to a gene: 3. The CDR3 extends over 14 amino acids. CDR3 in DNA: TGTGCCAGCAGTTTATTCCCTAGCGGGAATGAGCAGTTCTTC. Amino acid sequence: CASSLFPSGNEQFF.

The chain carries TRBV10-3 and TRBJ1-2; 7 bases line up with TRBD1. Trimming at V came to 5 bases and at J to 8 bases, leaving 5 bases not matched to a gene. CDR1 ENHRY and CDR2 SYGVKD come from the germline V gene. The CDR3 is 12 amino acids. This CDR3 is CAISPDREGYTF. As DNA, the CDR3 is TGTGCCATCAGTCCAGACAGGGAAGGCTACACCTTC.

This chain uses TRBV19 with TRBJ2-3, with D possibly TRBD2 on 6 matching bases. The length of the CDR3 is 11 residues. Deletions cut 7 bases from V and 6 bases from J, with 8 bases between. Germline CDR1 is LNHDA and CDR2 is SQIVND (reference sequence). The CDR3 DNA follows: TGTGCCAGTATGGGAGGCGATACGCAGTATTTT. Translation: CASMGGDTQYF.

The chain joins TRBV25-1 to TRBJ2-7, with D possibly TRBD1 on 6 matching bases. The CDR3 has 14 amino acids. V lost 7 bases and J 2 bases, leaving 15 bases between the germline ends. CDR1 is MGHDK, CDR2 SYGVNS, per germline. CDR3 protein: CASTRGDRPYEQYF. The CDR3 DNA sequence: TGTGCCAGCACCCGGGGCGACAGGCCCTACGAGCAGTACTTC.

The genes are TRBV6-1 and TRBJ1-5; D uncertain. CDR3 size: 14 residues. Per germline, CDR1 MNHNS and CDR2 SASEGT. Trimming took 0 bases from V and 5 from J, leaving 8 bases between them. The CDR3 nucleotides read TGTGCCAGCAGTGAAGCTGAAGGGCATCAGCCCCAGCATTTT. It translates to CASSEAEGHQPQHF.

Only a few counts were recorded for this clone. The V call is TRBV15, the J call TRBJ1-4, with D hard to call. The germline V and J ends were trimmed by 0 bases and 8 bases, with 10 bases remaining between them. CDR1 LNHNV and CDR2 YYDKDF come from the germline V gene (reference sequence). The CDR3 consists of 14 residues. CDR3 in amino acids: CATSRESNGEKLFF. The CDR3 nucleotides read TGTGCCACCAGCAGAGAGTCAAACGGAGAAAAACTGTTTTTT. Combining the CDR3 with reference TRBV15 and TRBJ1-4 gives the whole variable domain DAMVIQNPRYQVTQFGKPVTLSCSQTLNHNVMYWYQQKSSQAPKLLFHYYDKDFNNEADTPDNFQSRRPNTSFCFLDIRSPGLGDTAMYLCATSRESNGEKLFFGSGTQLSVL.

This clone was counted a single time. The gene calls are TRBV18 and TRBJ2-5; TRBD2 matches 10 bases. The CDR3 totals 14 residues. V lost 4 bases and J lost 3; bases outside the gene matches: 2. Germline CDR1 KGHSH, CDR2 LQKENI. CDR3 region: CASSRTSGEETQYF. DNA for the CDR3: TGTGCCAGCTCACGTACTAGCGGGGAAGAGACCCAGTACTTC.

The CDR3 spells CAISTDRGGQPQHF. The CDR3 nucleotides read TGTGCCATCTCTACCGACAGGGGCGGACAGCCCCAGCATTTT. This sequence joins TRBV10-3 and TRBJ1-5; the match to TRBD1 covers 8 bases. Germline-derived CDR1 and CDR2 are ENHRY and SYGVKD. V gave up 8 bases and J gave up 7 bases; unmatched junction bases: 10. This CDR3 has 14 residues.

V is TRBV6-1 and J is TRBJ1-5; D ambiguous. CDR3 size: 13 residues. Looked up from germline, CDR1 is MNHNS and CDR2 is SASEGT. The V and J ends lost 0 bases and 7 bases respectively, with 7 bases between them. The CDR3 loop is CASSEALKQPQHF. Written as DNA, the CDR3 is TGTGCCAGCAGTGAAGCGCTTAAACAGCCCCAGCATTTT.

V is TRBV10-3 and J is TRBJ2-7; TRBD2 matches at 7 bases. CDR3 size: 14 residues. Losses at the gene ends were 5 bases for V and 6 bases for J; bases not matched to a gene: 10. The germline V gene has CDR1 ENHRY and CDR2 SYGVKD. The CDR3 DNA is TGTGCCATCAGTTTTCTAGCGGACCCGGGCGAGCAGTACTTC. Its protein product is CAISFLADPGEQYF.

CDR3: CASSPNRAPGSTEAFF. The CDR3 DNA follows: TGTGCCAGCTCACCCAACCGGGCCCCAGGGTCCACTGAAGCTTTCTTT. The rearrangement joins TRBV18 to TRBJ1-1; D might be TRBD1 (5 bases). V lost 3 bases, J lost 4 bases, and 18 bases lay in between. Germline CDR1 reads KGHSH; CDR2 reads LQKENI. The CDR3 contains 16 residues. The variable domain in full, with the rest retrieved from reference TRBV18 and TRBJ1-1, is NAGVMQNPRHLVRRRGQEARLRCSPMKGHSHVYWYRQLPEEGLKFMVYLQKENIIDESGMPKERFSAEFPKEGPSILRIQQVVRGDSAAYFCASSPNRAPGSTEAFFGQGTRLTVV.

The rearrangement uses TRBV9 and TRBJ2-5; tentatively, D is TRBD2 (6 bases). The germline gives CDR1 SGDLS, CDR2 YYNGEE. This CDR3 has 14 amino acids. V lost 0 bases, J lost 2 bases, and 8 bases lay in between. Here the CDR3 reads CASSVGGGQETQYF. CDR3 DNA: TGTGCCAGCAGCGTAGGGGGAGGACAAGAGACCCAGTACTTC.